This paragraph covers one T cell receptor beta chain sequence. Its antigen is not identified. The record originates from a study of T cell responses to AZD1222 COVID-19 vaccine. Study-wide points: Females made up more of the donors, who were largely white British, and clonal diversity may have come out too low. Two doses of AZD1222 preceded a rise in Spike-specific TCR breadth and depth. Seropositive at baseline were only six or seven AZD1222 recipients.

The data were produced by immunoSEQ multiplex PCR, yet TCRdb's version contains in-frame clones alone and is incomplete. The sample holds over 140,000 clones; 80% to 95% are singletons and the top ten take roughly 5%. From germline, CDR1 is LGHDT and CDR2 YNNKEL (reference sequence). The CDR3 length is 15 residues. The ends were cut back, 1 base at V and 5 bases at J, with 11 bases in the middle. The receptor was derived from an adult in good health. The sequences come from peripheral blood, collected on day 0 of AZD1222 vaccination. This chain joins TRBV3-1 (or the pseudogene TRBV3-2) and TRBJ1-4, with D uncertain. CDR3 coding DNA: TGTGCCAGCAGCCAAGGGGTTCTGGACAATGAAAAACTGTTTTTT. Translating gives CASSQGVLDNEKLFF.